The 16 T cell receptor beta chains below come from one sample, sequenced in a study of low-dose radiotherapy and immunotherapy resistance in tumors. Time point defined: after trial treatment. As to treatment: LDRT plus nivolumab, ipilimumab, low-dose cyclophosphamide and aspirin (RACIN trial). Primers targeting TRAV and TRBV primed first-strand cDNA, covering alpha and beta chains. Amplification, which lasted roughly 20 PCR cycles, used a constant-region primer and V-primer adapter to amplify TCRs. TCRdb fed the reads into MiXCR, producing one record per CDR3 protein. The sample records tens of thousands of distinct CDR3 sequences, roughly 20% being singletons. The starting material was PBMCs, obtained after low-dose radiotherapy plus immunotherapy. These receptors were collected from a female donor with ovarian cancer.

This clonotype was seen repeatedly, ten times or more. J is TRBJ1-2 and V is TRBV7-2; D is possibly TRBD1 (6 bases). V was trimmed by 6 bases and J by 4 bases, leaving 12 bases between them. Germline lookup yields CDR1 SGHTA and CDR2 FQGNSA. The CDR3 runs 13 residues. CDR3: CASRPDSSYGYTF. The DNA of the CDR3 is TGTGCCAGCAGACCGGACAGCAGCTATGGCTACACCTTC. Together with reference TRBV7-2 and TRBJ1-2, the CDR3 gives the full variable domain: GAGVSQSPSNKVTEKGKDVELRCDPISGHTALYWYRQSLGQGLEFLIYFQGNSAPDKSGLPSDRFSAERTGGSVSTLTIQRTQQEDSAVYLCASRPDSSYGYTFGSGTRLTVV.

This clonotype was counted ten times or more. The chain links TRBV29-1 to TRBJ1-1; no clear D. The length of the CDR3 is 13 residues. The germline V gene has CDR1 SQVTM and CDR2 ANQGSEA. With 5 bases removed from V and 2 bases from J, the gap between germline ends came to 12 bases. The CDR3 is CSVLPSGNTEAFF. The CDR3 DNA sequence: TGCAGCGTTCTCCCTTCGGGAAACACTGAAGCTTTCTTT.

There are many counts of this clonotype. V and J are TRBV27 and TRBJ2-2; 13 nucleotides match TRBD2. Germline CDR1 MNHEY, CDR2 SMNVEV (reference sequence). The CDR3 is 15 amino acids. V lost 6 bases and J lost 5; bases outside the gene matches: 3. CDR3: CASSPLAGGTGELFF. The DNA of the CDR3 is TGTGCCAGCAGCCCACTAGCGGGAGGGACCGGGGAGCTGTTTTTT.

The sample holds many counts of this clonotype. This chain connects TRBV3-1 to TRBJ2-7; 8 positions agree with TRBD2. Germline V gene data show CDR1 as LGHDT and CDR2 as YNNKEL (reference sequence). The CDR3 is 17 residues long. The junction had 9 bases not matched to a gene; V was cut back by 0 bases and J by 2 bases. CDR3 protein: CASSQEGAREDPYEQYF. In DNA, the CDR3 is TGTGCCAGCAGCCAAGAAGGGGCGCGGGAGGACCCCTACGAGCAGTACTTC.

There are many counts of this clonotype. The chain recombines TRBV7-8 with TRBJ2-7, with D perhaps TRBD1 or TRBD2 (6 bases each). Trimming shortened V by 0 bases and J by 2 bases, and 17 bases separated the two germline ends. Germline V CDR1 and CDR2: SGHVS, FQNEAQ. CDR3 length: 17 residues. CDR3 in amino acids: CASSLAHGGQATYEQYF. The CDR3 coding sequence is TGTGCCAGCAGCTTAGCGCATGGGGGGCAGGCGACCTACGAGCAGTACTTC.

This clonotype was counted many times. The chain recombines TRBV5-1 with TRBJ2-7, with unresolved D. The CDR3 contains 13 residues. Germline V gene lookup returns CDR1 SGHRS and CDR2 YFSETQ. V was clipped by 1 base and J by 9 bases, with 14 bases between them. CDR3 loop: CASSLIAQGMQYF. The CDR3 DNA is TGCGCCAGCAGCTTGATTGCGCAAGGCATGCAGTACTTC.

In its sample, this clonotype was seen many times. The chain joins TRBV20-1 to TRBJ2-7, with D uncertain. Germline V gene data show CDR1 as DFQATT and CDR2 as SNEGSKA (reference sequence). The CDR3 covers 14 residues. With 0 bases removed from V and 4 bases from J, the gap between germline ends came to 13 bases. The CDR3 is CSARDPGRSYEQYF. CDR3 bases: TGCAGTGCTAGAGATCCGGGCAGGAGTTACGAGCAGTACTTC.

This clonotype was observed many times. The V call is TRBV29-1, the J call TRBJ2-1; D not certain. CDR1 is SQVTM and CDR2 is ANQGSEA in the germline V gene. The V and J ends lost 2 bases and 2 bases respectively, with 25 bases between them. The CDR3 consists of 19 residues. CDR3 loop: CSVERPAQLFTPTYNEQFF. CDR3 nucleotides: TGCAGCGTTGAACGCCCTGCCCAATTATTCACACCAACCTACAATGAGCAGTTCTTC.

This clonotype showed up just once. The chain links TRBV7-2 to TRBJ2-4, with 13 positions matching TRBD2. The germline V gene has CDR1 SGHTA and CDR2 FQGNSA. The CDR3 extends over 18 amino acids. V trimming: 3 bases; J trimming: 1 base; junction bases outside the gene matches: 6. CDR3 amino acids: CASSLRTSGSKAKNIQYF. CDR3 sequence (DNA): TGTGCCAGCAGCTTGAGGACTAGCGGGAGCAAGGCCAAAAACATTCAGTACTTC.

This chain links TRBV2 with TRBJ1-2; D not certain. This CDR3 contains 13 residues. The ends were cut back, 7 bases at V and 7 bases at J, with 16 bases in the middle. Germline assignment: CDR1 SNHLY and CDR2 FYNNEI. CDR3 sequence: CASTLSQEPGYTF. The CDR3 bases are TGTGCCAGCACCCTCAGCCAGGAACCTGGCTACACCTTC.

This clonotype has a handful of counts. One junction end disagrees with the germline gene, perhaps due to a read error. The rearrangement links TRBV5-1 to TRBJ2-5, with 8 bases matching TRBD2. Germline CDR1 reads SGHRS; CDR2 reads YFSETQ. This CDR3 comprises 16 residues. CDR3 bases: TGCGCCAGCAGCTTGGTCCCCGGGAGGGCTGTAGAGACCCAGGACTTC. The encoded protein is CASSLVPGRAVETQDF.

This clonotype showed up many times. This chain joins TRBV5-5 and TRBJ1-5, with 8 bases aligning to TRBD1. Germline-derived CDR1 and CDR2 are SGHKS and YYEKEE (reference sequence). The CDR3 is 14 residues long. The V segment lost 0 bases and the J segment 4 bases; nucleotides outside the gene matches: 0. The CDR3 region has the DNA TGTGCCAGCAGCTTGGACAGGGGGAATCAGCCCCAGCATTTT. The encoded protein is CASSLDRGNQPQHF.

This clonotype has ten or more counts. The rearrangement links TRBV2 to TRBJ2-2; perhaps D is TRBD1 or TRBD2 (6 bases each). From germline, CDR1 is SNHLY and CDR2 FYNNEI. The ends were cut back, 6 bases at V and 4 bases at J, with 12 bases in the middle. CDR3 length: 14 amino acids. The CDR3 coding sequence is TGTGCCAGCAGGAGGGGGGTAATCACCGGGGAGCTGTTTTTT. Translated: CASRRGVITGELFF.

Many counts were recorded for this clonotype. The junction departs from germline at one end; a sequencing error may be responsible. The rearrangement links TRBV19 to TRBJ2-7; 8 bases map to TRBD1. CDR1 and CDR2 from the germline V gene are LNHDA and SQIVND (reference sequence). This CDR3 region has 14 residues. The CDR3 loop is CASKSGTGNYAQYF. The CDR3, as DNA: TGTGCCAGTAAATCCGGGACAGGAAACTACGCGCAGTACTTC.

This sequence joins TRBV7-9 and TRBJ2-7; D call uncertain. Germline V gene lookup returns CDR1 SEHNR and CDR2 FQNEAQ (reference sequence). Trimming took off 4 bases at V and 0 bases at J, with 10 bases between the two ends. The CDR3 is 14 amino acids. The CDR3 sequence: CASSSDVHSYEQYF. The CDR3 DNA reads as TGTGCCAGCAGCTCAGATGTACACTCCTACGAGCAGTACTTC.

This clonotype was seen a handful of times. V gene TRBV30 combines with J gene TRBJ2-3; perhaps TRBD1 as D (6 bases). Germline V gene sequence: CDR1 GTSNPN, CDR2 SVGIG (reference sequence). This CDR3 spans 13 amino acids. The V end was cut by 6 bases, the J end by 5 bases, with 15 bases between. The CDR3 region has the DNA TGTGCCTGTACAGGGTTTGCCGAAGATACGCAGTATTTT. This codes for CACTGFAEDTQYF.